The 2 T cell receptor beta chains listed next were all sequenced from one sample in a study of T cells after yellow fever vaccination. TCRdb passed the 5' RACE reads through MiXCR, listing each CDR3 protein once. The table has 300,000 to 350,000 distinct CDR3 sequences, 4% seen once. Specimen: PBMCs, collected 5 days after the yellow fever booster vaccination. Receptor source: a man younger than 35 who received the YFV17D yellow fever vaccine.

This clonotype was seen at least ten times. The rearrangement joins TRBV5-1 to TRBJ1-4; D gene uncertain. This CDR3 comprises 15 residues. CDR1 is SGHRS, CDR2 YFSETQ, per germline. V lost 2 bases and J lost 7, with 15 bases in between. Here the CDR3 DNA reads TGCGCCAGCAGCTTAATTGACCCCGGACGTGAAAAACTGTTTTTT. Translating gives CASSLIDPGREKLFF. Filled out from reference TRBV5-1 and TRBJ1-4, the complete variable domain reads KAGVTQTPRYLIKTRGQQVTLSCSPISGHRSVSWYQQTPGQGLQFLFEYFSETQRNKGNFPGRFSGRQFSNSRSEMNVSTLELGDSALYLCASSLIDPGREKLFFGSGTQLSVL.

This clonotype was counted many times. The V call is TRBV6-5, the J call TRBJ2-2; 9 bases align to TRBD1. The V segment lost 2 bases and the J segment 4 bases; nucleotides outside the gene matches: 8. Germline CDR1 MNHEY, CDR2 SVGAGI. The CDR3 sequence is 17 residues long. As DNA, the CDR3 is TGTGCCAGCAGTTACGACTGGGACAGGGTGGGCACCGGGGAGCTGTTTTTT. It is translated as CASSYDWDRVGTGELFF.